Listed below are T cell receptor beta chains from one sample, sequenced in a study of blood T cell repertoires in COVID-19. TCRdb keeps only in-frame clones here, not all; method: immunoSEQ multiplex PCR. In the table there are about 130,000 clones, more than 80% of which are singletons. Material: peripheral blood. These receptors were obtained from a human donor in a cohort sampled during active COVID-19. The CDR3 runs from the conserved cysteine through the conserved F or W. The D gene is left open where the match is weak. Clone size appears in some rows only: once, few, many, or a class for an expanded clone.

TRBV6-5	.	TRBJ2-1	.	14	TGTGCCAGCAGTTTCGGACAGCACCTCGGGGAGCAGTTCTTC	CASSFGQHLGEQFF
TRBV9	TRBD2	TRBJ2-7	.	15	TGTGCCAGCAGCGTCGGACTAGCGGGATCCTACGAGCAGTACTTC	CASSVGLAGSYEQYF
TRBV6-2/TRBV6-3	.	TRBJ2-3	.	19	TGTGCCAGCAGTCACAGGGGGGGATTAGGCCTCAGCTCCACAGATACGCAGTATTTT	CASSHRGGLGLSSTDTQYF
TRBV5-1	TRBD1	TRBJ1-3	.	15	TGCGCCAGCAGCTTAGGGACAGCCTCTGGAAACACCATATATTTT	CASSLGTASGNTIYF
TRBV10-3	.	TRBJ1-1	once	16	TGTGCCATCAGTGAGTCGTCCGGGACTGTGAACACTGAAGCTTTCTTT	CAISESSGTVNTEAFF
TRBV5-1	TRBD2	TRBJ2-1	once	15	TGCGCCAGCAGCGTTAGCGGGAGCTCCTACAATGAGCAGTTCTTC	CASSVSGSSYNEQFF
TRBV11-3	.	TRBJ2-5	few	16	TGTGCCAGCAGCACTCATGGTAGAGCGGCGGGGGAGACCCAGTACTTC	CASSTHGRAAGETQYF
TRBV6-2/TRBV6-3	TRBD1	TRBJ2-1	.	16	TGTGCCAGCAGTACACGACAGGGTGGGGTAAACAATGAGCAGTTCTTC	CASSTRQGGVNNEQFF
TRBV6-5	.	TRBJ1-1	.	14	TGTGCCAGCAGTCCCGAGTCCCCCGCGTTTGAAGCTTTCTTT	CASSPESPAFEAFF
TRBV12-3/TRBV12-4	.	TRBJ1-5	.	13	TGTGCCAGCAGTTTGGAGGGGCGTCAGCCCCAGCATTTT	CASSLEGRQPQHF
TRBV11-2	.	TRBJ1-2	.	17	TGTGCCAGCAGCCCCCTTATTTCCGTGGGAGCTAACTATGGCTACACCTTC	CASSPLISVGANYGYTF
TRBV10-2	TRBD2	TRBJ2-5	.	18	TGCGCCAGCAGCGGAGATCCTAAGACTAGCGGGAGATTAGAGACCCAGTACTTC	CASSGDPKTSGRLETQYF
TRBV24-1	.	TRBJ2-2	.	13	TGTGCCACCAGACAGGGAGACACCGGGGAGCTGTTTTTT	CATRQGDTGELFF
TRBV7-2	.	TRBJ1-1	.	14	TGTGCCAGCAGCACCTTCGCCCGGGGGACTGAAGCTTTCTTT	CASSTFARGTEAFF
TRBV15	.	TRBJ1-1	few	14	TGTGCCACCAGCAGAGATCGAGTGAACACTGAAGCTTTCTTT	CATSRDRVNTEAFF